The next 8 T cell receptor beta chains were all read from a single sample in a study of immune evolution from preneoplasia to lung adenocarcinoma. Measured with immunoSEQ multiplex PCR; TCRdb has only the in-frame clones, and not every one. The data hold roughly 11,000 clones, with around 78% observed a single time. The material sequenced was FFPE minimally invasive lung adenocarcinoma tissue. The receptors were sampled from a person between 60 and 79 years old with lung adenocarcinoma.

The chain is built from TRBV6-5 and TRBJ1-3; D is unclear. The CDR3 loop spans 14 amino acids. V gave up 4 bases and J gave up 0 bases, with 7 bases separating them. Germline V CDR1 and CDR2: MNHEY, SVGAGI. As DNA, the CDR3 is TGTGCCAGCAGTTCCGTAAGCTCTGGAAACACCATATATTTT. Protein product: CASSSVSSGNTIYF.

The rearrangement uses TRBV5-1 and TRBJ2-7; no clear D gene. Germline CDR1 SGHRS, CDR2 YFSETQ. The CDR3 runs to 15 residues. The V end lost 0 bases, the J end lost 0 bases, and 10 bases lay between the germline ends. CDR3 in amino acids: CASSLGQSSSYEQYF. In DNA form, the CDR3 reads TGCGCCAGCAGCTTGGGTCAGTCCAGCTCCTACGAGCAGTACTTC.

This rearrangement joins TRBV6-6 to TRBJ2-1; D gene uncertain. The CDR3 runs to 14 residues. Germline values: CDR1 MNHNY, CDR2 SVGAGI (reference sequence). Trimming took off 5 bases at V and 10 bases at J, with 18 bases between the two ends. Written as DNA, the CDR3 is TGTGCCAGCAGTCCTCTCGAAGGGCGCAGCGAGCAGTTCTTC. Translated: CASSPLEGRSEQFF.

The rearrangement links TRBV6-4 to TRBJ2-3; 8 bases line up with TRBD2. The V segment lost 3 bases and the J segment 1 base; nucleotides outside the gene matches: 0. Germline V gene sequence: CDR1 MRHNA, CDR2 SNTAGT. The CDR3 spans 14 residues. DNA of the CDR3: TGTGCCAGCAGTGAGCGGGGGGGCACAGATACGCAGTATTTT. It is translated as CASSERGGTDTQYF.

The rearrangement links TRBV6-1 to TRBJ1-1, with 8 bases identical to TRBD1. The CDR3 runs to 14 residues. With 4 bases clipped from V and 1 base from J, the junction kept 2 bases outside the gene matches. Germline V gene lookup returns CDR1 MNHNS and CDR2 SASEGT. CDR3 loop: CASSADRGNTEAFF. CDR3 nucleotide sequence: TGTGCCAGCAGTGCCGACAGGGGGAACACTGAAGCTTTCTTT.

This clone was seen a handful of times. CDR3 protein: CASSLGVGSSYEQYF. CDR3 in DNA: TGTGCCAGCAGCTTAGGAGTAGGGAGCTCCTACGAGCAGTACTTC. V is TRBV7-2 and J is TRBJ2-7; perhaps TRBD2 as D (5 bases). V gave up 1 base and J gave up 0 bases, with 10 bases separating them. CDR3 length: 15 residues. The V gene's germline CDR1 is SGHTA and CDR2 FQGNSA.

This chain joins TRBV28 and TRBJ1-4; a possible D gene is TRBD1 (5 bases). This CDR3 contains 15 residues. V was shortened by 1 base and J by 5 bases, with 11 bases between the two germline ends. CDR1 and CDR2 from the germline V gene are MDHEN and SYDVKM. CDR3 loop: CASSLSGGGNEKLFF. The CDR3 DNA sequence: TGTGCCAGCAGTTTATCTGGGGGAGGGAATGAAAAACTGTTTTTT.

The CDR3 DNA reads TGCAGCGCCCTGGGGGGGGGACAGGGCACAGATACGCAGTATTTT. Its protein is CSALGGGQGTDTQYF. The V call is TRBV29-1, the J call TRBJ2-3; possible D gene TRBD1, 8 bases. The V end was cut by 7 bases, the J end by 1 base, with 18 bases between. CDR3 length: 15 residues. Germline-derived CDR1 and CDR2 are SQVTM and ANQGSEA.